The 10 T cell receptor beta chains listed next were all sequenced from one sample in a study of T cell responses to AZD1222 COVID-19 vaccine (dated by TCRdb to about 2021). Libraries came from the immunoSEQ multiplex PCR assay. In TCRdb, the immuneACCESS table is reduced to in-frame sequences with V and J assigned. These tables do not hold every clone; where another copy was compared, an unresolved V gene accounts for under half, and the others remain unexplained. This sample holds 90,000 to 100,000 clones; around nine tenths were observed only once. Together, the top ten hold around 3.2% of the sample. Reading the label with the study, this specimen's time point is: baseline before first vaccination. The source was peripheral blood, collected on day 0 of AZD1222 vaccination. The receptors derive from an adult in good health.

The chain employs TRBV5-4 and TRBJ2-2, with 7 positions matching TRBD1. Trimming removed 7 bases from V and 5 bases from J; junction bases left unmatched: 8. The CDR3 contains 14 residues. Germline V gene data show CDR1 as SGHNT and CDR2 as YYREEE (reference sequence). CDR3 amino acids: CASGRTGWTGELFF. The CDR3 bases are TGTGCCAGCGGACGGACAGGCTGGACCGGGGAGCTGTTTTTT.

The V call is TRBV5-6, the J call TRBJ1-2; D is perhaps TRBD1 (6 bases). The germline V gene has CDR1 SGHDT and CDR2 YYEEEE. The CDR3 has 14 amino acids. V was shortened by 4 bases and J by 1 base, with 11 bases between the two germline ends. The CDR3 loop is CASSTTGFNYGYTF. The CDR3 DNA follows: TGTGCCAGCAGCACGACAGGCTTTAACTATGGCTACACCTTC.

About this clone: A read error may account for a junction end that differs from germline. This rearrangement joins TRBV5-1 to TRBJ2-1, with 7 bases identical to TRBD2. Germline CDR1 and CDR2: SGHRS and YFSETQ. This CDR3 has 15 residues. This CDR3 reads CASSASGNPYNEQFF. CDR3 DNA sequence: TGTGCCAGCAGTGCGAGCGGGAACCCCTACAATGAGCAGTTCTTC.

The chain recombines TRBV27 with TRBJ1-4; D possibly corresponds to TRBD1 (6 bases). The CDR3 has 16 residues. Germline values: CDR1 MNHEY, CDR2 SMNVEV (reference sequence). V lost 6 bases, J lost 0 bases, and 14 bases lay in between. As DNA, the CDR3 is TGTGCCAGCAGCAAAGAGGGGGTCCCAACTAATGAAAAACTGTTTTTT. It codes for CASSKEGVPTNEKLFF.

V usage is TRBV11-2 and J usage is TRBJ2-2; D not certain. This CDR3 comprises 14 residues. The germline V and J ends were trimmed by 1 base and 0 bases, with 3 bases remaining between them. Germline CDR1 and CDR2: SGHAT and FQNNGV. CDR3 amino acids: CASSLAANTGELFF. In DNA, the CDR3 is TGTGCCAGCAGCTTAGCGGCGAACACCGGGGAGCTGTTTTTT.

The chain recombines TRBV7-3 with TRBJ1-2, with D possibly TRBD1 on 6 matching bases. Trimming stripped 6 bases from V and 6 bases from J, with 20 bases between. The CDR3 spans 15 residues. Germline-derived CDR1 and CDR2 are SGHTA and FQGTGA. This CDR3 is CASSPLLGAPDGYTF. CDR3 bases: TGTGCCAGCAGTCCCTTACTGGGGGCGCCAGATGGCTACACCTTC. Full variable domain (outside the CDR3, taken from reference TRBV7-3 and TRBJ1-2): GAGVSQTPSNKVTEKGKYVELRCDPISGHTALYWYRQSLGQGPEFLIYFQGTGAADDSGLPNDRFFAVRPEGSVSTLKIQRTERGDSAVYLCASSPLLGAPDGYTFGSGTRLTVV.

The chain uses TRBV6-6 and TRBJ2-1; maybe TRBD2 (5 bases). Germline V gives CDR1 MNHNY, CDR2 SVGAGI (reference sequence). The CDR3 has 15 residues. V lost 7 bases, J lost 7 bases, and 20 bases lay in between. As DNA, the CDR3 is TGTGCCAGCACCCACGGGGAGTTATTGCGGAATGAGCAGTTCTTC. Protein: CASTHGELLRNEQFF.

This clone was seen repeatedly, ten times or more. The chain couples TRBV6-2 or TRBV6-3 to TRBJ1-5, with 11 bases aligning to TRBD1. The V and J ends lost 2 bases and 6 bases, in that order; junction bases with no gene match: 3. This CDR3 is 15 amino acids long. Looked up from germline, CDR1 is MNHEY and CDR2 is SVGEGT. The CDR3 bases are TGTGCCAGCAGTTACACTGGGACAGGGGGTCAGCCCCAGCATTTT. It specifies CASSYTGTGGQPQHF.

This clone was found once. The V gene is TRBV6-5, the J gene TRBJ1-3; no clear D gene. Per the germline V gene, CDR1 is MNHEY and CDR2 is SVGAGI. The CDR3 is 13 amino acids. Trimming cost V 7 bases and J 2 bases, with 9 bases left between them. The CDR3 here is CASTSGTGNTIYF. CDR3 nucleotides: TGTGCCAGCACTTCGGGTACTGGAAACACCATATATTTT.

The chain combines TRBV6-1 with TRBJ2-1; no definite D call. The V end lost 3 bases, the J end lost 3 bases, and 15 bases lay between the germline ends. There are 16 residues in the CDR3. In germline, CDR1 is MNHNS, CDR2 SASEGT. This CDR3 reads CASSEAPVGYYNEQFF. The CDR3 bases are TGTGCCAGCAGTGAGGCTCCCGTGGGTTACTACAATGAGCAGTTCTTC.